Listed here are 9 T cell receptor beta chains from one sample, sequenced in a study of blood T cell repertoires in COVID-19. Clones were sequenced by immunoSEQ multiplex PCR, and TCRdb holds only the in-frame ones, with some missing. The sample yields a few hundred thousand clones, 90% seen once. The sample comprised PBMCs or T cells enriched from blood (not recorded which). These receptors were obtained from a man between 18 and 29 years old who had recovered from COVID-19.

The V call is TRBV14, the J call TRBJ1-3; TRBD1 is a possible D gene (6 bases). This CDR3 contains 16 residues. V dropped 2 bases and J dropped 1 base, with 12 bases sitting between them. CDR1 is SGHDN and CDR2 is FVKESK in the germline V gene. The CDR3 DNA sequence: TGTGCCAGCAGCCAAAGAGGGGGTGAGTCTGGAAACACCATATATTTT. Encoded protein: CASSQRGGESGNTIYF. Combining the CDR3 with reference TRBV14 and TRBJ1-3 gives the whole variable domain EAGVTQFPSHSVIEKGQTVTLRCDPISGHDNLYWYRRVMGKEIKFLLHFVKESKQDESGMPNNRFLAERTGGTYSTLKVQPAELEDSGVYFCASSQRGGESGNTIYFGEGSWLTVV.

The rearrangement links TRBV7-9 to TRBJ2-5; D gene uncertain. V was cut by 5 bases and J by 7 bases, with 11 bases left in between. This CDR3 is 12 amino acids long. The germline V gene encodes CDR1 SEHNR and CDR2 FQNEAQ (reference sequence). CDR3: CASSRIGRTQYF. The CDR3 DNA sequence: TGTGCCAGCAGCCGTATTGGCCGGACCCAGTACTTC.

This clone was counted between two and nine times. This chain links TRBV4-1 with TRBJ2-7; D uncertain. In germline, CDR1 is MGHRA, CDR2 YSYEKL. The CDR3 length is 13 residues. Trimming stripped 0 bases from V and 3 bases from J, with 6 bases between. The CDR3: CASSQDVYYEQYF. The CDR3 bases are TGCGCCAGCAGCCAAGACGTTTACTACGAGCAGTACTTC.

The CDR3 loop is CASRKTSSYEQYF. CDR3 coding DNA: TGTGCCAGCAGGAAGACTAGCAGCTACGAGCAGTACTTC. V gene TRBV7-2 combines with J gene TRBJ2-7; 7 nucleotides line up with TRBD2. CDR3 length equals 13 residues. The germline gives CDR1 SGHTA, CDR2 FQGNSA. V was pared by 6 bases and J by 3 bases, with 5 bases of the junction left unmatched.

The chain is built from TRBV7-9 and TRBJ2-3; 8 bases align to TRBD2. Trimming cost V 2 bases and J 4 bases; bases outside gene matches: 2. CDR1 SEHNR and CDR2 FQNEAQ come from the germline V gene (reference sequence). There are 14 residues in the CDR3. The CDR3, as DNA: TGTGCCAGCAGCTTAAGCGGGAGCTCAGATACGCAGTATTTT. Translated, it gives CASSLSGSSDTQYF.

This chain uses TRBV2 with TRBJ1-1; D remains ambiguous. The CDR3 runs to 13 residues. Trimming took off 5 bases at V and 5 bases at J, with 12 bases between the two ends. Germline loops: CDR1 SNHLY, CDR2 FYNNEI. CDR3 sequence (DNA): TGTGCCAGCAGTCCATTAGGAGGAACTGAAGCTTTCTTT. Its protein is CASSPLGGTEAFF.

This clone was recorded once. The J gene is TRBJ2-3, the V gene TRBV15; the match to TRBD2 covers 11 bases. The V and J ends lost 0 bases and 6 bases, in that order; junction bases with no gene match: 5. The CDR3 sequence is 16 residues long. The V gene's germline CDR1 is LNHNV and CDR2 YYDKDF (reference sequence). The CDR3 spells CATSRDRLAGGDTQYF. CDR3 coding DNA: TGTGCCACCAGCAGAGATCGGCTAGCGGGGGGCGATACGCAGTATTTT.

CDR3 sequence: CASRGRDSPPGNTIYF. Here the CDR3 DNA reads TGTGCCAGCAGGGGCCGGGACAGTCCCCCTGGAAACACCATATATTTT. The chain carries TRBV28 and TRBJ1-3; 7 nucleotides agree with TRBD1. Per germline, CDR1 MDHEN and CDR2 SYDVKM. The CDR3 has 16 amino acids. Losses at the gene ends were 6 bases for V and 2 bases for J; bases not matched to a gene: 10.

This rearrangement joins TRBV29-1 to TRBJ1-1; 7 positions agree with TRBD1. The CDR3 has 15 residues. V was clipped by 4 bases and J by 2 bases; unmatched bases: 10. In germline, CDR1 is SQVTM, CDR2 ANQGSEA. CDR3 nucleotide sequence: TGCAGCGTTGGAAAAGGGGGGACAGTCAACACTGAAGCTTTCTTT. This gives the protein CSVGKGGTVNTEAFF. Variable domain in full (rest from reference TRBV29-1 and TRBJ1-1): SAVISQKPSRDICQRGTSLTIQCQVDSQVTMMFWYRQQPGQSLTLIATANQGSEATYESGFVIDKFPISRPNLTFSTLTVSNMSPEDSSIYLCSVGKGGTVNTEAFFGQGTRLTVV.